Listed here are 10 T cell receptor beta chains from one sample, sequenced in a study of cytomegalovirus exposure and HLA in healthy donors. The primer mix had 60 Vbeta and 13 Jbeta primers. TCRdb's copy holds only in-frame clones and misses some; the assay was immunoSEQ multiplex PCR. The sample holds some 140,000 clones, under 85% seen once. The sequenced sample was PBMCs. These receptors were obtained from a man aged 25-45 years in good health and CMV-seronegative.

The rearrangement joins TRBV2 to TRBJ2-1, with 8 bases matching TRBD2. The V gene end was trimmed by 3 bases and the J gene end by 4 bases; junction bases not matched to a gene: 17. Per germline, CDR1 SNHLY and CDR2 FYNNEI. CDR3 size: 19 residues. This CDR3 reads CASSERSELAALGYNEQFF. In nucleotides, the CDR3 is TGTGCCAGCAGTGAGCGAAGTGAACTAGCGGCCTTGGGGTACAATGAGCAGTTCTTC.

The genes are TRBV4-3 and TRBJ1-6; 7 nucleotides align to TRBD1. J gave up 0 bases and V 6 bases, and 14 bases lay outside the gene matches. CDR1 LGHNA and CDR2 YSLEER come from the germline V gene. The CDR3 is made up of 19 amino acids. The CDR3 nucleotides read TGCGCCAGCAGGCACGGGGCAGGGGGAGCGAGCTCCTATAATTCACCCCTCCACTTT. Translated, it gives CASRHGAGGASSYNSPLHF.

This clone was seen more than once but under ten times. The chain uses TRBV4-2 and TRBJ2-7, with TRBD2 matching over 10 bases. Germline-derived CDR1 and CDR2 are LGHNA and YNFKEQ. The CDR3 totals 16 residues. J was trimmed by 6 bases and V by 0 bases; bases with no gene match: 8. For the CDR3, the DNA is TGTGCCAGCAGCCAAGACGGGCTAGCGGGAGCCCGCGAGCAGTACTTC. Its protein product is CASSQDGLAGAREQYF.

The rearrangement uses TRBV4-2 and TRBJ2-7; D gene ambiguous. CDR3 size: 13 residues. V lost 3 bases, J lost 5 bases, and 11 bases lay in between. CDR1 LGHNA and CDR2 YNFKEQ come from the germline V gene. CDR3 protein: CASSQPTPHEQYF. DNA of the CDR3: TGTGCCAGCAGCCAGCCGACTCCACACGAGCAGTACTTC.

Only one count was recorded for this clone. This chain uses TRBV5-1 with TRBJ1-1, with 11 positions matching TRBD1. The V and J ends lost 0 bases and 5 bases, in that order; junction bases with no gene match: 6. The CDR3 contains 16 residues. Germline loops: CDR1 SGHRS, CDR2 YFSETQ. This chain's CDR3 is CASSLVGQGVFTEAFF. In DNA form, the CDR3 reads TGCGCCAGCAGCTTGGTGGGACAGGGGGTATTTACTGAAGCTTTCTTT. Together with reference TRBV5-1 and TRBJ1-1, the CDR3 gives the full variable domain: KAGVTQTPRYLIKTRGQQVTLSCSPISGHRSVSWYQQTPGQGLQFLFEYFSETQRNKGNFPGRFSGRQFSNSRSEMNVSTLELGDSALYLCASSLVGQGVFTEAFFGQGTRLTVV.

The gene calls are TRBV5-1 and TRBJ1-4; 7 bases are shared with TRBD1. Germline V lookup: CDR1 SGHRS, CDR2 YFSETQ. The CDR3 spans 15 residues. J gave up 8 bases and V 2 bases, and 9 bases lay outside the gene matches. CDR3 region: CASSLTGDGREKLFF. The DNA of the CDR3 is TGCGCCAGCAGCTTAACAGGGGATGGACGGGAAAAACTGTTTTTT.

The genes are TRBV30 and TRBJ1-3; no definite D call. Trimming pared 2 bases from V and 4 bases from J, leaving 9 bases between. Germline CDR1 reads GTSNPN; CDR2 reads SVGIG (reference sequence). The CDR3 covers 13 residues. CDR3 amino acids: CAWSSGGGNTIYF. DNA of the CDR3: TGTGCCTGGAGTTCAGGTGGAGGAAACACCATATATTTT.

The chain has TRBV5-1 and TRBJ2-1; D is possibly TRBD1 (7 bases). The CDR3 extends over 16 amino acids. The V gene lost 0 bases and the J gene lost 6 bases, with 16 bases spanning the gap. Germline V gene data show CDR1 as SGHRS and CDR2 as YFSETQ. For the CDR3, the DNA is TGCGCCAGCAGCTTGGCGGAGGGGGCGCAGGTCAATGAGCAGTTCTTC. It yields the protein CASSLAEGAQVNEQFF.

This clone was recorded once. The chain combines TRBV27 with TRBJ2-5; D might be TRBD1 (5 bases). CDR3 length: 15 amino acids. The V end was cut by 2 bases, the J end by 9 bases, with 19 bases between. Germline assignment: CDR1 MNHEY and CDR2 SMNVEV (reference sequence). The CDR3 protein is CASSLVGWGHEPQYF. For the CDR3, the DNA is TGTGCCAGCAGTTTAGTCGGCTGGGGCCACGAGCCCCAGTACTTC.

The CDR3: CASSLVAGVFYEQYF. The CDR3, as DNA: TGCGCCAGCAGCTTGGTAGCGGGAGTTTTCTACGAGCAGTACTTC. The rearrangement links TRBV5-1 to TRBJ2-7; the match to TRBD2 covers 9 bases. Germline V gene sequence: CDR1 SGHRS, CDR2 YFSETQ. The CDR3 sequence is 15 residues long. V shed 0 bases and J 3 bases; nucleotides not matched to a gene: 4.